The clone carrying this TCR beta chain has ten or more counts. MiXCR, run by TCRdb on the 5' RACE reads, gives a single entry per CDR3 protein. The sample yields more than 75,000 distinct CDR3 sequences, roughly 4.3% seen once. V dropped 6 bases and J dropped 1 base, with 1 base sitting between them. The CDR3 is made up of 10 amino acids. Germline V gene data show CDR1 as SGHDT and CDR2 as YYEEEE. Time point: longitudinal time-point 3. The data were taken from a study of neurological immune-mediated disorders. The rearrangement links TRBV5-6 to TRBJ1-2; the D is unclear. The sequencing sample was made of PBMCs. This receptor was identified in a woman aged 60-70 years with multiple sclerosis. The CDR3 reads CASNNYGYTF. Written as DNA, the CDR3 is TGTGCCAGCAATAACTATGGCTACACCTTC.